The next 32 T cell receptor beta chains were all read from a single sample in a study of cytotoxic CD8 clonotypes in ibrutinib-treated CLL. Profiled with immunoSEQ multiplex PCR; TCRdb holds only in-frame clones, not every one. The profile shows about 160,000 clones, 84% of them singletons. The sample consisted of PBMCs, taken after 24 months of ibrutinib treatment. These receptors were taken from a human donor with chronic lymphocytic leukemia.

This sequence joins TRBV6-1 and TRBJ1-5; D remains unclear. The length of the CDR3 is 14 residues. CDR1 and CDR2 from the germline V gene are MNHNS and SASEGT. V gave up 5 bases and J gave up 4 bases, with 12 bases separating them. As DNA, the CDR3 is TGTGCCAGCAGTCAAGAGGGAGGAAATCAGCCCCAGCATTTT. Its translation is CASSQEGGNQPQHF.

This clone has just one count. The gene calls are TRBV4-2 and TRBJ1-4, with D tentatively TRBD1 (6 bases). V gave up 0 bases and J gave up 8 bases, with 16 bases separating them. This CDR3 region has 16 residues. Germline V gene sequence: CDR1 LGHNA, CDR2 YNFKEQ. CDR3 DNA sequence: TGTGCCAGCAGCCAAGACGTGACGGGGGGCGGCGAAAAACTGTTTTTT. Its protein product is CASSQDVTGGGEKLFF.

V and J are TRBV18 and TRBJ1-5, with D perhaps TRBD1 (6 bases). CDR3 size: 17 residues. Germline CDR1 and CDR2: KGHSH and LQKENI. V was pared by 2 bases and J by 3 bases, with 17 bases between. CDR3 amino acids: CASSPIGQGGLNQPQHF. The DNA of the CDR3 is TGTGCCAGCTCACCAATCGGGCAAGGGGGTCTCAATCAGCCCCAGCATTTT.

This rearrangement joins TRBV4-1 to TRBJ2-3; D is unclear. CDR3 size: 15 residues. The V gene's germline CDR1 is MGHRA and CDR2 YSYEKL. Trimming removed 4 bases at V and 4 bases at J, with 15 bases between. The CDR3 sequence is CASSLTSVVSDTQYF. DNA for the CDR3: TGCGCCAGCAGCCTAACATCGGTGGTGTCAGATACGCAGTATTTT.

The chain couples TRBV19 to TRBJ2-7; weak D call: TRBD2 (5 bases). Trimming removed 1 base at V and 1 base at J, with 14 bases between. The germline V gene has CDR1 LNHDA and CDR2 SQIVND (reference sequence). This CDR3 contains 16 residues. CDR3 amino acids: CASSIVGRNGSYEQYF. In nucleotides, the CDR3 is TGTGCCAGTAGTATAGTGGGGAGAAACGGGTCCTACGAGCAGTACTTC.

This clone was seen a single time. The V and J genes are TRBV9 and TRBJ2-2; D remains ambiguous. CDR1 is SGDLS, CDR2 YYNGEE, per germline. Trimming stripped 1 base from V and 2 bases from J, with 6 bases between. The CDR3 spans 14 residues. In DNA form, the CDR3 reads TGTGCCAGCAGCGTACTGCAAAACACCGGGGAGCTGTTTTTT. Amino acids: CASSVLQNTGELFF.

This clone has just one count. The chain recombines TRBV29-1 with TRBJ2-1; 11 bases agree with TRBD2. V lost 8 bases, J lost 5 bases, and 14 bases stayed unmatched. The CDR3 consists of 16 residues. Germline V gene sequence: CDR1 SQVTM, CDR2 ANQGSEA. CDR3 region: CSSRTWTSGRNNEQFF. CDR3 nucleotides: TGCAGCTCTAGGACTTGGACTAGCGGGCGAAACAATGAGCAGTTCTTC.

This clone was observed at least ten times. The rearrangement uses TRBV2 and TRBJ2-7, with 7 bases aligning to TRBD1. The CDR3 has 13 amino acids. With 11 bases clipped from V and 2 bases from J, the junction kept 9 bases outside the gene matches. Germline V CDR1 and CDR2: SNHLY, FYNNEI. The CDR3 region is CAGASGQTYEQYF. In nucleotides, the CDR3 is TGTGCCGGAGCATCGGGACAGACCTACGAGCAGTACTTC.

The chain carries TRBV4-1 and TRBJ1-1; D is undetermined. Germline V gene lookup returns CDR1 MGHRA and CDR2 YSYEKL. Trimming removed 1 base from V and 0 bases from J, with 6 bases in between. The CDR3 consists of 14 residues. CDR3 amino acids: CASSQVALNTEAFF. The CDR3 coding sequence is TGCGCCAGCAGCCAAGTGGCCCTGAACACTGAAGCTTTCTTT.

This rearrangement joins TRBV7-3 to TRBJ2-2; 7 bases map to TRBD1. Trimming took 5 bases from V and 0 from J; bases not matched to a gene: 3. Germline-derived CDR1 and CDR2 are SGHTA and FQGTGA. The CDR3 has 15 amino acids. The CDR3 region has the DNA TGTGCCAGCAGCGTGACAGGGACGAACACCGGGGAGCTGTTTTTT. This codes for CASSVTGTNTGELFF.

CDR3 loop: CASSQGGKGNEQFF. The DNA of the CDR3 is TGTGCCAGCAGCCAAGGGGGGAAAGGAAATGAGCAGTTCTTC. The chain links TRBV7-3 to TRBJ2-1; tentatively, D is TRBD1 or TRBD2 (6 bases each). The germline V and J ends were trimmed by 5 bases and 7 bases, with 15 bases remaining between them. This CDR3 is 14 amino acids long. The germline CDR1 and CDR2 sequences are SGHTA and FQGTGA. Full variable domain (remainder filled in from reference TRBV7-3 and TRBJ2-1): GAGVSQTPSNKVTEKGKYVELRCDPISGHTALYWYRQSLGQGPEFLIYFQGTGAADDSGLPNDRFFAVRPEGSVSTLKIQRTERGDSAVYLCASSQGGKGNEQFFGPGTRLTVL.

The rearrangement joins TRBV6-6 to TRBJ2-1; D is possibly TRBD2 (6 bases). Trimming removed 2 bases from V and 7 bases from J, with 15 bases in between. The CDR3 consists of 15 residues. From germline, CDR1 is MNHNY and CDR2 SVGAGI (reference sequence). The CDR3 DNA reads TGTGCCAGCAGTTACCCGGGACTTGGGGCGAATGAGCAGTTCTTC. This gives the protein CASSYPGLGANEQFF.

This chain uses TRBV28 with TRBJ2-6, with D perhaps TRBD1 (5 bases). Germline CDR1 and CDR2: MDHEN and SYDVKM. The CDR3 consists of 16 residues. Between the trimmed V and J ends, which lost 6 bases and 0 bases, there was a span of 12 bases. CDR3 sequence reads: CASSLEGVSGANVLTF. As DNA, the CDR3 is TGTGCCAGCAGCCTGGAAGGGGTCTCTGGGGCCAACGTCCTGACTTTC. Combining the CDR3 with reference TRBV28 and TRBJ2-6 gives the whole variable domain DVKVTQSSRYLVKRTGEKVFLECVQDMDHENMFWYRQDPGLGLRLIYFSYDVKMKEKGDIPEGYSVSREKKERFSLILESASTNQTSMYLCASSLEGVSGANVLTFGAGSRLTVL.

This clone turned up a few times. In DNA form, the CDR3 reads TGTGCCTGGAGCGGGGGGGACAATCAGCCCCAGCATTTT. This codes for CAWSGGDNQPQHF. V and J are TRBV30 and TRBJ1-5; tentative D call: TRBD1 (5 bases). V lost 3 bases to trimming and J lost 3 bases, with 9 bases between them. CDR3 length: 13 residues. In germline, CDR1 is GTSNPN, CDR2 SVGIG (reference sequence).

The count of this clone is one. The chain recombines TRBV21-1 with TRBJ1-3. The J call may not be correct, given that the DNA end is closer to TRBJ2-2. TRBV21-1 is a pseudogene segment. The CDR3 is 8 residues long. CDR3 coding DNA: TGTGACGCCGGGGAGCTGTTTTTT. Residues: CDAGELFF.

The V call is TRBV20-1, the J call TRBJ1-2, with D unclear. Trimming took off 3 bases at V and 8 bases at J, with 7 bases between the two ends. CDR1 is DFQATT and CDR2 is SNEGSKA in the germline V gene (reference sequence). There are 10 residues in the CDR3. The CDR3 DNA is TGCAGTGCTAGCGGGATCGGCTACACCTTC. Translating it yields CSASGIGYTF.

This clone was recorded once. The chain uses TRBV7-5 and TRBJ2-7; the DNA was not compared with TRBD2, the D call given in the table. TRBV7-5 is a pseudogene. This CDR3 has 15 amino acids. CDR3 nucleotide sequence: TGTGCCAGAAGCTTACGTATGGGACTAAGGTACGAGCAGTACTTC. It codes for CARSLRMGLRYEQYF.

CDR3 region: CASSLGLAGENADTQYF. CDR3 nucleotide sequence: TGCGCCAGCAGCTTGGGACTAGCGGGAGAAAACGCAGATACGCAGTATTTT. V is TRBV5-1 and J is TRBJ2-3; 12 nucleotides agree with TRBD2. J lost 4 bases, V lost 0 bases, and 6 bases had no gene match. Germline V gene data show CDR1 as SGHRS and CDR2 as YFSETQ. The CDR3 extends over 17 amino acids. The full variable domain, in which reference TRBV5-1 and TRBJ2-3 provide the parts outside the CDR3, is KAGVTQTPRYLIKTRGQQVTLSCSPISGHRSVSWYQQTPGQGLQFLFEYFSETQRNKGNFPGRFSGRQFSNSRSEMNVSTLELGDSALYLCASSLGLAGENADTQYFGPGTRLTVL.

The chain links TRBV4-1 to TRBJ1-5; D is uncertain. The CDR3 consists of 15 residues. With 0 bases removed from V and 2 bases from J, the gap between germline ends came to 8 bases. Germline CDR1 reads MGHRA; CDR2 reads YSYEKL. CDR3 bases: TGCGCCAGCAGCCAAGATGGCCAGGGCAATCAGCCCCAGCATTTT. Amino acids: CASSQDGQGNQPQHF.

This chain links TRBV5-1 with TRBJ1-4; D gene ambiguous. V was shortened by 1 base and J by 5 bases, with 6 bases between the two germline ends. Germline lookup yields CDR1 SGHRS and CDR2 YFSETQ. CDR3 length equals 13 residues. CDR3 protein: CASSLSVNEKLFF. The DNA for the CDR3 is TGCGCCAGCAGCTTGTCGGTCAATGAAAAACTGTTTTTT.

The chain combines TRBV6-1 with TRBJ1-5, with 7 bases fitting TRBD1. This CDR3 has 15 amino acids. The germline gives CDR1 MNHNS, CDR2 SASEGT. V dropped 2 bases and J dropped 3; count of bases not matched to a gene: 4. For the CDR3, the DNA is TGTGCCAGCAGTGAAAGGGACAGCCCCAATCAGCCCCAGCATTTT. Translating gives CASSERDSPNQPQHF.

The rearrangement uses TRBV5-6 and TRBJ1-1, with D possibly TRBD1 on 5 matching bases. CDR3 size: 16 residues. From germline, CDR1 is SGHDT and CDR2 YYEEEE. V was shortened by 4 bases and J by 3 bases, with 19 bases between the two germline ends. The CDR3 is CASSPDRAGWDTEAFF. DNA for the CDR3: TGTGCCAGCAGCCCGGATCGAGCAGGGTGGGACACTGAAGCTTTCTTT.

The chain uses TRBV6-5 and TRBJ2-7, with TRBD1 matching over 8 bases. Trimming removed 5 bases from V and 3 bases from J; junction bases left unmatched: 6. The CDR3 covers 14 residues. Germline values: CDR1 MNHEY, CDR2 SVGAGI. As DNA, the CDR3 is TGTGCCAGCAGTCCCTCCGGGACAGGCTACGAGCAGTACTTC. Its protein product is CASSPSGTGYEQYF.

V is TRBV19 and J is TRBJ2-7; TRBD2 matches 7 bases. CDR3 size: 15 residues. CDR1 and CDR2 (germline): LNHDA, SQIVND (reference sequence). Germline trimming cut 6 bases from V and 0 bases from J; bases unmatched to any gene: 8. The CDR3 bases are TGTGCCAGTAGCTCGACTAGCAGGAGCTCCTACGAGCAGTACTTC. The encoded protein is CASSSTSRSSYEQYF. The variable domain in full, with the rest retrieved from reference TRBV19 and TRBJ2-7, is DGGITQSPKYLFRKEGQNVTLSCEQNLNHDAMYWYRQDPGQGLRLIYYSQIVNDFQKGDIAEGYSVSREKKESFPLTVTSAQKNPTAFYLCASSSTSRSSYEQYFGPGTRLTVT.

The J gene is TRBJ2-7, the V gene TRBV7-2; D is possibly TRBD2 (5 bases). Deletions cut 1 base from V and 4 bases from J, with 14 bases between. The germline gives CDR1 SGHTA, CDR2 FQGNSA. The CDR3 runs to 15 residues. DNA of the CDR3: TGTGCCAGCAGCTTAGGGCCAGAGACTAAATACGAGCAGTACTTC. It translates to CASSLGPETKYEQYF.

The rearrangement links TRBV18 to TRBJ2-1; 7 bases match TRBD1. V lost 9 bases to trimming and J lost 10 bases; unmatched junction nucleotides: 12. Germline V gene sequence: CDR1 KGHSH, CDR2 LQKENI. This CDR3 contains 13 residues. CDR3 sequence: CASTVIRDSEQFF. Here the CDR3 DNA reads TGTGCCAGTACGGTAATACGGGACAGCGAGCAGTTCTTC.

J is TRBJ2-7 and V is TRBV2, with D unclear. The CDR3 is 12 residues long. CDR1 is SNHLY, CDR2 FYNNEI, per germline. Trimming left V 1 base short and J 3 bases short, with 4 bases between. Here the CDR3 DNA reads TGTGCCAGCAGTGAAGGCCTCTACGAGCAGTACTTC. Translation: CASSEGLYEQYF.

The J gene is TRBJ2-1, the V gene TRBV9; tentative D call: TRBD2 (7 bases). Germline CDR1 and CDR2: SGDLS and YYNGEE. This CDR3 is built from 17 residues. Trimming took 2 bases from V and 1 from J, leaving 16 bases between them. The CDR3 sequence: CASSVRPGGASYNEQFF. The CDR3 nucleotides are TGTGCCAGCAGCGTTAGACCTGGGGGGGCATCCTACAATGAGCAGTTCTTC.

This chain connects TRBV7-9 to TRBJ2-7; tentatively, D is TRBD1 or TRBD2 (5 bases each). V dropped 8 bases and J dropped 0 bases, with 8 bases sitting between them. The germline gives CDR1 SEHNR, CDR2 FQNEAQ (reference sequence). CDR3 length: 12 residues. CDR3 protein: CASRGSSYEQYF. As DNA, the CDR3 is TGTGCCAGCCGGGGCAGCTCCTACGAGCAGTACTTC.

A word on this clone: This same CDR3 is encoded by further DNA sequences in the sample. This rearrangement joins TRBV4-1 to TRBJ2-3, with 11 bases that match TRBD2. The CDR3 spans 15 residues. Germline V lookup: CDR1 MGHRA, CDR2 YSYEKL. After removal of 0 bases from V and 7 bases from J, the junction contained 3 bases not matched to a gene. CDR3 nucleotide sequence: TGCGCCAGCAGCCAAGAGGGGACTAGCGGACATACGCAGTATTTT. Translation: CASSQEGTSGHTQYF.

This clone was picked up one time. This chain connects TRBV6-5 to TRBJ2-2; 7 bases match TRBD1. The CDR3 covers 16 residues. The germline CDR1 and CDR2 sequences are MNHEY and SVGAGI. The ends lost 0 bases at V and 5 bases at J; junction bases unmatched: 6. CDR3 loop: CASSYSTTGTTGELFF. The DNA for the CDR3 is TGTGCCAGCAGTTACTCCACGACAGGGACGACCGGGGAGCTGTTTTTT.

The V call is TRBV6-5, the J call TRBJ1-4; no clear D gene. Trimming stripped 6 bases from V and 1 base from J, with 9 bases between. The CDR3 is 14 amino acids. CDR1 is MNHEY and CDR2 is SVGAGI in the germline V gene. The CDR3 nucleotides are TGTGCCAGCAGCTACGGAATAACTAATGAAAAACTGTTTTTT. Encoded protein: CASSYGITNEKLFF.